These 13 T cell receptor beta chains were all obtained from the same sample, sequenced in a study of blood T cell repertoires in COVID-19. TCRdb's table, derived via immunoSEQ multiplex PCR, lists solely in-frame clones and lacks some. The repertoire holds approximately 100,000 clones, with around three quarters as singletons. Material: peripheral blood. These receptors all stem from a human donor in a cohort sampled during active or convalescent COVID-19.

At least ten counts were recorded for this clone. The chain couples TRBV5-4 to TRBJ2-5, with no clear D. Germline V gene sequence: CDR1 SGHNT, CDR2 YYREEE (reference sequence). The V end was cut by 6 bases, the J end by 5 bases, with 11 bases between. This CDR3 comprises 12 residues. The CDR3: CASNLYGETQYF. DNA for the CDR3: TGTGCCAGCAACCTATACGGGGAGACCCAGTACTTC.

The chain employs TRBV14 and TRBJ1-2, with a tentative D call TRBD1 (5 bases). CDR3 length: 15 residues. CDR1 and CDR2 (germline): SGHDN, FVKESK. Deletions cut 0 bases from V and 4 bases from J, with 12 bases between. CDR3 sequence reads: CASSQDRMGLYGYTF. DNA for the CDR3: TGTGCCAGCAGCCAAGACAGGATGGGGCTCTATGGCTACACCTTC.

This sequence joins TRBV18 and TRBJ2-3, with D perhaps matching TRBD2 (6 bases). With 1 base removed from V and 3 bases from J, the gap between germline ends came to 14 bases. Germline lookup yields CDR1 KGHSH and CDR2 LQKENI. The CDR3 loop spans 16 amino acids. The CDR3 DNA sequence: TGTGCCAGCTCACCACGTGTGCTAAGCGGGACAGATACGCAGTATTTT. This codes for CASSPRVLSGTDTQYF. Variable domain in full (rest from reference TRBV18 and TRBJ2-3): NAGVMQNPRHLVRRRGQEARLRCSPMKGHSHVYWYRQLPEEGLKFMVYLQKENIIDESGMPKERFSAEFPKEGPSILRIQQVVRGDSAAYFCASSPRVLSGTDTQYFGPGTRLTVL.

This clone was detected a few times. This chain uses TRBV6-5 with TRBJ2-1, with 12 bases aligning to TRBD2. Per the germline V gene, CDR1 is MNHEY and CDR2 is SVGAGI. The V and J ends lost 7 bases and 6 bases, in that order; junction bases with no gene match: 4. The CDR3 consists of 14 residues. CDR3: CASKPGLAGNEQFF. CDR3 DNA sequence: TGTGCCAGCAAACCGGGACTAGCGGGCAATGAGCAGTTCTTC.

The rearrangement uses TRBV5-6 and TRBJ2-4, with 7 bases aligning to TRBD1. CDR3 length: 16 amino acids. Germline lookup yields CDR1 SGHDT and CDR2 YYEEEE. After removal of 0 bases from V and 9 bases from J, the junction contained 12 bases not matched to a gene. The CDR3 DNA is TGTGCCAGCAGCTTGGTACTAGGGGGCGAGCGTGCCATTCAGTACTTC. Translating it yields CASSLVLGGERAIQYF. Combining the CDR3 with reference TRBV5-6 and TRBJ2-4 gives the whole variable domain DAGVTQSPTHLIKTRGQQVTLRCSPKSGHDTVSWYQQALGQGPQFIFQYYEEEERQRGNFPDRFSGHQFPNYSSELNVNALLLGDSALYLCASSLVLGGERAIQYFGAGTRLSVL.

This rearrangement joins TRBV6-4 to TRBJ1-2; 9 nucleotides line up with TRBD1. V gave up 4 bases and J gave up 8 bases; unmatched junction bases: 11. Germline loops: CDR1 MRHNA, CDR2 SNTAGT. This CDR3 region has 15 residues. CDR3 nucleotide sequence: TGTGCCAGCAGTGCCTCCCGCGGGGGGACAGGGGGCTACACCTTC. This encodes CASSASRGGTGGYTF.

The rearrangement joins TRBV9 to TRBJ2-5; perhaps TRBD1 as D (6 bases). Germline values: CDR1 SGDLS, CDR2 YYNGEE. The CDR3 is made up of 16 amino acids. Trimming stripped 1 base from V and 7 bases from J, with 20 bases between. The CDR3 reads CASSVLPGAGDGTQYF. In DNA, the CDR3 is TGTGCCAGCAGCGTACTACCAGGGGCAGGAGACGGGACCCAGTACTTC.

The chain carries TRBV6-5 and TRBJ1-1; 8 positions agree with TRBD1. Germline CDR1 and CDR2: MNHEY and SVGAGI. The CDR3 has 14 residues. Germline trimming cut 6 bases from V and 0 bases from J; bases unmatched to any gene: 3. CDR3 DNA: TGTGCCAGCAGCCGGGACAGGTTGAACACTGAAGCTTTCTTT. Its protein product is CASSRDRLNTEAFF.

The chain uses TRBV6-1 and TRBJ2-5; D not certain. The CDR3 loop spans 14 amino acids. V was pared by 0 bases and J by 6 bases, with 11 bases between. Germline V CDR1 and CDR2: MNHNS, SASEGT. The CDR3 here is CASSEATSVKTQYF. CDR3 DNA sequence: TGTGCCAGCAGTGAAGCCACCTCAGTGAAGACCCAGTACTTC.

This clone was counted between two and nine times. The J gene is TRBJ2-1, the V gene TRBV7-9; possible D gene TRBD2, 6 bases. The germline V gene encodes CDR1 SEHNR and CDR2 FQNEAQ (reference sequence). V was trimmed by 7 bases and J by 8 bases, leaving 12 bases between them. This CDR3 contains 12 residues. The CDR3 is CASNPGGYEQFF. The CDR3 DNA reads TGTGCCAGCAACCCCGGGGGTTATGAGCAGTTCTTC.

J is TRBJ2-5 and V is TRBV5-1; 8 bases map to TRBD1. Unmatched junction bases numbered 5, after V lost 0 bases and J lost 4 bases. This CDR3 contains 15 residues. Germline loops: CDR1 SGHRS, CDR2 YFSETQ. The chain's CDR3 is CASSLVQGARETQYF. In DNA, the CDR3 is TGCGCCAGCAGCTTGGTCCAGGGGGCGCGAGAGACCCAGTACTTC.

The sample holds one count of this clone. Other DNA sequences in the same sample also yield this CDR3. This chain joins TRBV27 and TRBJ1-6, with D possibly being TRBD1 (5 bases). CDR3 size: 16 residues. Germline-derived CDR1 and CDR2 are MNHEY and SMNVEV (reference sequence). Trimming cost V 2 bases and J 4 bases, with 12 bases left between them. The CDR3 sequence: CASSLLGGVYNSPLHF. DNA for the CDR3: TGTGCCAGCAGTTTACTCGGGGGTGTTTATAATTCACCCCTCCACTTT.

V usage is TRBV5-1 and J usage is TRBJ1-2, with 8 bases identical to TRBD1. The CDR3 loop spans 14 amino acids. Looked up from germline, CDR1 is SGHRS and CDR2 is YFSETQ. With 0 bases clipped from V and 7 bases from J, the junction kept 5 bases outside the gene matches. This CDR3 reads CASSLAGTGGGYTF. The CDR3 nucleotides are TGCGCCAGCAGCTTGGCGGGGACAGGAGGTGGCTACACCTTC.